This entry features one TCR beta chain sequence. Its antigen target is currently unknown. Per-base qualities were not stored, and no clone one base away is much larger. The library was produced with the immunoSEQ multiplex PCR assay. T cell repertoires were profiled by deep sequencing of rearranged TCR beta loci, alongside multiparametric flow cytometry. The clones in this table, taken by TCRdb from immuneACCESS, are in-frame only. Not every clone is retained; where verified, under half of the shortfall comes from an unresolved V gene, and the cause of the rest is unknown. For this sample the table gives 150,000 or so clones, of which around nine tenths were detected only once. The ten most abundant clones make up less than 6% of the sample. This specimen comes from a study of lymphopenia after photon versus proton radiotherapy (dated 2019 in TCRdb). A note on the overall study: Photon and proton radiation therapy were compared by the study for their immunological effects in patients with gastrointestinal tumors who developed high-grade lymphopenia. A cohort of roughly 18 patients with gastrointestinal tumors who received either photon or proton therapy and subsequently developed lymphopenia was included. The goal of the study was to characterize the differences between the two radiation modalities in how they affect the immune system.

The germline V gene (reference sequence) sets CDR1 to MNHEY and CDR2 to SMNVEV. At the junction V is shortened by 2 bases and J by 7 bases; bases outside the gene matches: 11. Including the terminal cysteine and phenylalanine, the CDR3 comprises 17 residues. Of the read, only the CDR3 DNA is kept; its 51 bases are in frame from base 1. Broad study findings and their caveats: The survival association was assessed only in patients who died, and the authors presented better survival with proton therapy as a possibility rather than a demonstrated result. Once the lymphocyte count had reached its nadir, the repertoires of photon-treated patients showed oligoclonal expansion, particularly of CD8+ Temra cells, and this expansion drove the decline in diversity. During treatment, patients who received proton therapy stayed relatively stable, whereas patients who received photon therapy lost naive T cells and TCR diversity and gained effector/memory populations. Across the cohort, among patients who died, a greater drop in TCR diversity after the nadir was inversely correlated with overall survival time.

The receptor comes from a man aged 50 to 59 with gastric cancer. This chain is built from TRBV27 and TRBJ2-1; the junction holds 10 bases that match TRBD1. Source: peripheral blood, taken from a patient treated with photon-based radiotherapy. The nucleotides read TGTGCCAGCAGTTTAGAGGCCGGGACAGGGGCTTGGAATGAGCAGTTCTTC. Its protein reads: CASSLEAGTGAWNEQFF.